The rows below give T cell receptor beta chains drawn from one sample of a study of shared clonotypes between healthy human individuals. Clones were sequenced by immunoSEQ multiplex PCR, and TCRdb holds only the in-frame ones, with some missing. The sample holds a few million clones; 80% to 95% are singletons and the top ten take around 0.4%. The specimen was naive CD4+ T cells from PBMCs. The origin of the receptors is a young man in good health. Some clones in this sample may be carry-over from other donors' samples. Both conserved end residues are part of each CDR3. The order of the fields is clone size, V gene, D gene, J gene, CDR3 protein, CDR3 DNA. A D gene is named only where the DNA matches it firmly. Clone size is shown for a subset of rows, as once, few, many or a class of expanded clone.

abundance: once; v_gene: TRBV11-2; d_gene: -; j_gene: TRBJ2-5; CDR3aa: CASSKTRVETQYF; CDR3nt: TGTGCCAGCAGCAAGACACGGGTGGAGACCCAGTACTTC
abundance: -; v_gene: TRBV10-3; d_gene: -; j_gene: TRBJ2-1; CDR3aa: CAISELDDNEQFF; CDR3nt: TGTGCCATCAGTGAACTAGACGACAATGAGCAGTTCTTC
abundance: -; v_gene: TRBV28; d_gene: -; j_gene: TRBJ1-4; CDR3aa: CASSLPSTNEKLFF; CDR3nt: TGTGCCAGCAGTTTACCATCAACTAATGAAAAACTGTTTTTT
abundance: -; v_gene: TRBV7-2; d_gene: TRBD2; j_gene: TRBJ2-2; CDR3aa: CASSQLAGGSTGELFF; CDR3nt: TGTGCCAGCAGCCAACTAGCGGGAGGTAGCACCGGGGAGCTGTTTTTT
abundance: -; v_gene: TRBV6-5; d_gene: -; j_gene: TRBJ2-7; CDR3aa: CASRQPGRYEQYF; CDR3nt: TGTGCCAGCAGGCAACCGGGCCGTTACGAGCAGTACTTC
abundance: -; v_gene: TRBV5-1; d_gene: -; j_gene: TRBJ2-7; CDR3aa: CASSLATGPSYEQYF; CDR3nt: TGCGCCAGCAGCTTGGCGACGGGCCCATCCTACGAGCAGTACTTC
abundance: -; v_gene: TRBV2; d_gene: -; j_gene: TRBJ2-2; CDR3aa: CASSGSGGNTGELFF; CDR3nt: TGTGCCAGCAGTGGGAGCGGAGGAAACACCGGGGAGCTGTTTTTT
abundance: -; v_gene: TRBV5-1; d_gene: -; j_gene: TRBJ1-1; CDR3aa: CASSLGDLNTEAFF; CDR3nt: TGCGCCAGCAGCTTAGGAGACCTGAACACTGAAGCTTTCTTT
abundance: -; v_gene: TRBV7-3; d_gene: TRBD2; j_gene: TRBJ2-1; CDR3aa: CASSSGLAGGPQNNEQFF; CDR3nt: TGTGCCAGCAGCTCGGGACTAGCGGGAGGGCCTCAGAACAATGAGCAGTTCTTC
abundance: once; v_gene: TRBV6-1; d_gene: -; j_gene: TRBJ1-1; CDR3aa: CASSPSPRGTEAFF; CDR3nt: TGTGCCAGCAGCCCGTCGCCGCGGGGCACTGAAGCTTTCTTT
abundance: -; v_gene: TRBV28; d_gene: TRBD1; j_gene: TRBJ1-2; CDR3aa: CASSPRDRGGYTF; CDR3nt: TGTGCCAGCAGTCCCCGGGACAGGGGTGGCTACACCTTC
abundance: -; v_gene: TRBV5-1; d_gene: -; j_gene: TRBJ2-3; CDR3aa: CASSLAGTNADTQYF; CDR3nt: TGCGCCAGCAGCTTGGCCGGGACAAACGCGGATACGCAGTATTTT
abundance: -; v_gene: TRBV19; d_gene: -; j_gene: TRBJ1-2; CDR3aa: CASSLQSSYGYTF; CDR3nt: TGTGCCAGTAGTCTTCAGAGCTCCTATGGCTACACCTTC
abundance: once; v_gene: TRBV14; d_gene: -; j_gene: TRBJ2-2; CDR3aa: CASSQDRAAHLFF; CDR3nt: TGTGCCAGCAGCCAAGACAGGGCGGCCCACCTGTTTTTT
abundance: -; v_gene: TRBV2; d_gene: -; j_gene: TRBJ1-5; CDR3aa: CASSDLQDQPQHF; CDR3nt: TGTGCCAGCAGTGATCTGCAGGATCAGCCCCAGCATTTT
abundance: -; v_gene: TRBV7-9; d_gene: TRBD2; j_gene: TRBJ2-3; CDR3aa: CASSFLAGAFTDTQYF; CDR3nt: TGTGCCAGCAGCTTTCTCGCGGGAGCATTTACAGATACGCAGTATTTT
abundance: -; v_gene: TRBV11-2; d_gene: TRBD2; j_gene: TRBJ2-1; CDR3aa: CASSSFGTSGNNEQFF; CDR3nt: TGTGCCAGCAGCTCGTTCGGGACTAGCGGAAACAATGAGCAGTTCTTC
abundance: -; v_gene: TRBV7-3; d_gene: -; j_gene: TRBJ2-1; CDR3aa: CASSLGPGRAREQFF; CDR3nt: TGTGCCAGCAGCTTAGGACCCGGGCGGGCCCGTGAGCAGTTCTTC
abundance: -; v_gene: TRBV9; d_gene: TRBD1; j_gene: TRBJ1-1; CDR3aa: CASSVRSSSGGTEAFF; CDR3nt: TGTGCCAGCAGCGTAAGATCCTCTTCAGGGGGCACTGAAGCTTTCTTT
abundance: -; v_gene: TRBV7-2; d_gene: -; j_gene: TRBJ2-3; CDR3aa: CASSLGAGSVGDTQYF; CDR3nt: TGTGCCAGCAGCTTAGGTGCCGGAAGTGTGGGAGATACGCAGTATTTT
abundance: once; v_gene: TRBV5-1; d_gene: -; j_gene: TRBJ1-5; CDR3aa: CASSLEGVNQPQHF; CDR3nt: TGCGCCAGCAGCTTGGAAGGGGTCAATCAGCCCCAGCATTTT
abundance: -; v_gene: TRBV7-6; d_gene: TRBD2; j_gene: TRBJ2-1; CDR3aa: CASSLVGSGSGYNEQFF; CDR3nt: TGTGCCAGCAGCTTAGTAGGTAGCGGGAGTGGCTACAATGAGCAGTTCTTC
abundance: -; v_gene: TRBV28; d_gene: -; j_gene: TRBJ1-1; CDR3aa: CASSFMSEAFF; CDR3nt: TGTGCCAGCAGTTTTATGTCTGAAGCTTTCTTT
abundance: -; v_gene: TRBV7-2; d_gene: TRBD2; j_gene: TRBJ2-1; CDR3aa: CASSPRGLAGNTYNEQFF; CDR3nt: TGTGCCAGCAGCCCCCGTGGACTAGCGGGGAACACCTACAATGAGCAGTTCTTC
abundance: -; v_gene: TRBV7-9; d_gene: TRBD2; j_gene: TRBJ2-1; CDR3aa: CASGRTSGGSSYNEQFF; CDR3nt: TGTGCCAGCGGGAGGACTAGCGGAGGTAGCTCCTACAATGAGCAGTTCTTC
abundance: -; v_gene: TRBV7-8; d_gene: TRBD2; j_gene: TRBJ2-3; CDR3aa: CASSLTRLAGTTDTQYF; CDR3nt: TGTGCCAGCAGCTTAACGAGACTAGCGGGGACCACAGATACGCAGTATTTT
abundance: -; v_gene: TRBV2; d_gene: -; j_gene: TRBJ2-7; CDR3aa: CASSNDGSYEQYF; CDR3nt: TGTGCCAGCAGTAATGACGGCTCCTACGAGCAGTACTTC
abundance: -; v_gene: TRBV7-8; d_gene: -; j_gene: TRBJ2-5; CDR3aa: CASSYSSGNPQETQYF; CDR3nt: TGTGCCAGCAGCTACTCATCCGGGAATCCCCAAGAGACCCAGTACTTC
abundance: -; v_gene: TRBV6-1; d_gene: -; j_gene: TRBJ2-2; CDR3aa: CASRVWGVNTGELFF; CDR3nt: TGTGCCAGCAGGGTGTGGGGGGTGAACACCGGGGAGCTGTTTTTT
abundance: once; v_gene: TRBV28; d_gene: TRBD1; j_gene: TRBJ1-2; CDR3aa: CASSLSQGGKYGYTF; CDR3nt: TGTGCCAGCAGTTTATCCCAGGGGGGAAAGTATGGCTACACCTTC
abundance: -; v_gene: TRBV28; d_gene: -; j_gene: TRBJ1-4; CDR3aa: CASSFRGATNEKLFF; CDR3nt: TGTGCCAGCAGTTTCAGGGGTGCAACTAATGAAAAACTGTTTTTT
abundance: -; v_gene: TRBV5-4; d_gene: -; j_gene: TRBJ2-7; CDR3aa: CASSWGVGRSGYEQYF; CDR3nt: TGTGCCAGCAGCTGGGGGGTCGGGAGAAGCGGCTACGAGCAGTACTTC
abundance: once; v_gene: TRBV5-4; d_gene: TRBD2; j_gene: TRBJ2-3; CDR3aa: CASNRWASGNTDTQYF; CDR3nt: TGTGCCAGCAACCGGTGGGCTAGCGGGAATACAGATACGCAGTATTTT
abundance: -; v_gene: TRBV29-1; d_gene: TRBD2; j_gene: TRBJ2-7; CDR3aa: CSVKGLAGYEQYF; CDR3nt: TGCAGCGTCAAGGGACTAGCGGGTTACGAGCAGTACTTC
abundance: -; v_gene: TRBV18; d_gene: -; j_gene: TRBJ2-7; CDR3aa: CASSPDTVGEQYF; CDR3nt: TGTGCCAGCTCACCCGACACCGTCGGCGAGCAGTACTTC
abundance: -; v_gene: TRBV7-6; d_gene: -; j_gene: TRBJ2-1; CDR3aa: CASSFLADHYNEQFF; CDR3nt: TGTGCCAGCAGCTTCTTAGCGGATCATTACAATGAGCAGTTCTTC
abundance: -; v_gene: TRBV5-4; d_gene: TRBD1; j_gene: TRBJ1-1; CDR3aa: CASSPTGARGTEAFF; CDR3nt: TGTGCCAGCAGCCCGACAGGGGCGAGGGGTACTGAAGCTTTCTTT
abundance: -; v_gene: TRBV5-1; d_gene: -; j_gene: TRBJ2-3; CDR3aa: CATNPTGAAADTQYF; CDR3nt: TGCGCCACAAATCCAACCGGGGCTGCGGCAGATACGCAGTATTTT
abundance: -; v_gene: TRBV28; d_gene: -; j_gene: TRBJ1-1; CDR3aa: CASSLSTKNTEAFF; CDR3nt: TGTGCCAGCAGCTTGTCGACAAAAAACACTGAAGCTTTCTTT
abundance: once; v_gene: TRBV14; d_gene: TRBD2; j_gene: TRBJ2-3; CDR3aa: CASSHLRELGSVPDTQYF; CDR3nt: TGTGCCAGCAGCCATTTGCGGGAGCTGGGATCTGTCCCAGATACGCAGTATTTT
abundance: -; v_gene: TRBV5-1; d_gene: TRBD1; j_gene: TRBJ2-3; CDR3aa: CASSSRTGLDTQYF; CDR3nt: TGCGCCAGCAGCTCTAGGACAGGGTTGGATACGCAGTATTTT
abundance: once; v_gene: TRBV5-8; d_gene: TRBD1; j_gene: TRBJ1-5; CDR3aa: CASSADRDQPQHF; CDR3nt: TGTGCCAGCAGCGCAGACAGGGATCAGCCCCAGCATTTT
abundance: -; v_gene: TRBV29-1; d_gene: -; j_gene: TRBJ2-2; CDR3aa: CSVGETAGELFF; CDR3nt: TGCAGCGTTGGGGAGACAGCCGGGGAGCTGTTTTTT
abundance: -; v_gene: TRBV5-1; d_gene: -; j_gene: TRBJ1-2; CDR3aa: CASSSGAGAYGYTF; CDR3nt: TGCGCCAGCAGCTCTGGTGCGGGGGCGTATGGCTACACCTTC
abundance: -; v_gene: TRBV5-4; d_gene: -; j_gene: TRBJ2-5; CDR3aa: CASSLGRQPQETQYF; CDR3nt: TGTGCCAGCAGCTTGGGTCGGCAGCCCCAAGAGACCCAGTACTTC
abundance: -; v_gene: TRBV19; d_gene: TRBD2; j_gene: TRBJ2-1; CDR3aa: CASSWTSDAYNEQFF; CDR3nt: TGTGCCAGTAGTTGGACTAGCGACGCCTACAATGAGCAGTTCTTC
abundance: -; v_gene: TRBV5-1; d_gene: -; j_gene: TRBJ1-2; CDR3aa: CASSLASAGQGYGYTF; CDR3nt: TGCGCCAGCAGCTTGGCCTCGGCGGGGCAGGGATATGGCTACACCTTC
abundance: -; v_gene: TRBV29-1; d_gene: -; j_gene: TRBJ1-2; CDR3aa: CSVEDLGGARGYTF; CDR3nt: TGCAGCGTTGAAGATCTTGGGGGGGCGCGAGGCTACACCTTC
abundance: -; v_gene: TRBV6-1; d_gene: TRBD1; j_gene: TRBJ1-2; CDR3aa: CASSRDRGHDGYTF; CDR3nt: TGTGCCAGCAGCCGGGACAGGGGGCATGATGGCTACACCTTC
abundance: -; v_gene: TRBV18; d_gene: -; j_gene: TRBJ2-2; CDR3aa: CASSPQKGAAGELFF; CDR3nt: TGTGCCAGCTCACCACAGAAGGGAGCGGCCGGGGAGCTGTTTTTT
abundance: -; v_gene: TRBV5-1; d_gene: -; j_gene: TRBJ1-4; CDR3aa: CASSPDPGVSEKLFF; CDR3nt: TGCGCCAGCAGCCCCGACCCGGGGGTTAGTGAAAAACTGTTTTTT
abundance: -; v_gene: TRBV7-3; d_gene: -; j_gene: TRBJ2-4; CDR3aa: CASSSGQAKNIQYF; CDR3nt: TGTGCCAGCAGCTCCGGGCAGGCCAAAAACATTCAGTACTTC
abundance: -; v_gene: TRBV27; d_gene: TRBD1; j_gene: TRBJ2-6; CDR3aa: CASSSRFGTGGGGANVLTF; CDR3nt: TGTGCCAGCAGTTCTCGTTTCGGGACAGGGGGAGGTGGGGCCAACGTCCTGACTTTC
abundance: once; v_gene: TRBV11-2; d_gene: TRBD2; j_gene: TRBJ2-7; CDR3aa: CASSSTTGTSWNYEQYF; CDR3nt: TGTGCCAGCAGCTCTACAACCGGGACTAGCTGGAACTACGAGCAGTACTTC
abundance: -; v_gene: TRBV6-5; d_gene: -; j_gene: TRBJ1-2; CDR3aa: CASSYNRVNYGYTF; CDR3nt: TGTGCCAGCAGTTACAACAGGGTTAACTATGGCTACACCTTC
abundance: few; v_gene: TRBV6-6; d_gene: -; j_gene: TRBJ2-7; CDR3aa: CASSVQGPSISYEQYF; CDR3nt: TGTGCCAGCAGTGTCCAGGGACCATCGATCTCCTACGAGCAGTACTTC
abundance: -; v_gene: TRBV28; d_gene: -; j_gene: TRBJ2-7; CDR3aa: CASSYPSAGTYEQYF; CDR3nt: TGTGCCAGCAGTTATCCCTCCGCAGGAACCTACGAGCAGTACTTC
abundance: -; v_gene: TRBV2; d_gene: -; j_gene: TRBJ2-7; CDR3aa: CASSTGPPSYEQYF; CDR3nt: TGTGCCAGCAGTACAGGGCCCCCCTCCTACGAGCAGTACTTC
abundance: -; v_gene: TRBV28; d_gene: -; j_gene: TRBJ1-4; CDR3aa: CASIGPQREKLFF; CDR3nt: TGTGCCAGCATAGGTCCCCAGCGGGAAAAACTGTTTTTT